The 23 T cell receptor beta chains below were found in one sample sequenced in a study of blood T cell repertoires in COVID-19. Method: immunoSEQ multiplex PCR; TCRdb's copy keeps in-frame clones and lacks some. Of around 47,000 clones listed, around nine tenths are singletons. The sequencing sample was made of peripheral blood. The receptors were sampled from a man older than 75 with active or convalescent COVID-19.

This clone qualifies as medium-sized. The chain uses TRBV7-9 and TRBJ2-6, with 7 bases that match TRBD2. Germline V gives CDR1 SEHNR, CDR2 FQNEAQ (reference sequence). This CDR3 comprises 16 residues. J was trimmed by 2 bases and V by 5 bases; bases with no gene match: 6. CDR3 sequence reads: CASSPPGRAGANVLTF. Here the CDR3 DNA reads TGTGCCAGCAGCCCGCCTGGGAGGGCTGGGGCCAACGTCCTGACTTTC.

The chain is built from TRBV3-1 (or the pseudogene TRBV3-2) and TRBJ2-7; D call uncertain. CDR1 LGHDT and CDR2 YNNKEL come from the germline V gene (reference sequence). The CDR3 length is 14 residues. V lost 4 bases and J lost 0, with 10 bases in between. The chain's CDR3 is CASSPQSGSYEQYF. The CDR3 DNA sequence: TGTGCCAGCAGCCCCCAGTCGGGCTCCTACGAGCAGTACTTC.

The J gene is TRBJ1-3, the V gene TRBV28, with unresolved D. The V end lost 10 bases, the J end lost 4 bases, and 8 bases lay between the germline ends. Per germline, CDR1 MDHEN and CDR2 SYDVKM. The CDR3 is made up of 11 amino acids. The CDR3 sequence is CAIMEGNTIYF. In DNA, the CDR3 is TGTGCCATCATGGAGGGAAACACCATATATTTT.

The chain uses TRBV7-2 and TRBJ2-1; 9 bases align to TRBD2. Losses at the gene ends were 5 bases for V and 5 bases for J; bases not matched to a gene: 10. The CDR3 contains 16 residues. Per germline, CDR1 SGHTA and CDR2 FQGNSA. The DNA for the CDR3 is TGTGCCAGCAGCAGGGCAATAGCGGGAGTCAACAATGAGCAGTTCTTC. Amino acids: CASSRAIAGVNNEQFF.

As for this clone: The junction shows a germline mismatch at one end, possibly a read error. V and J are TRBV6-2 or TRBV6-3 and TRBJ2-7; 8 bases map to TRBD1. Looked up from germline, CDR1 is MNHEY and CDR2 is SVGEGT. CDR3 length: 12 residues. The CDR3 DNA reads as TGTGCCAGCAGTTACATCAGGGGGCCACGCCACTTC. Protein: CASSYIRGPRHF.

The CDR3 DNA sequence: TGTGCCACCAGTGATTTGTCATACGGACAGGGAAATTGGGATACGCAGTATTTT. It translates to CATSDLSYGQGNWDTQYF. The V call is TRBV24-1, the J call TRBJ2-3; 8 positions agree with TRBD1. CDR1 is KGHDR, CDR2 SFDVKD, per germline. V shed 0 bases, J shed 6 bases, and the junction held 13 bases outside the gene matches. The CDR3 spans 18 residues.

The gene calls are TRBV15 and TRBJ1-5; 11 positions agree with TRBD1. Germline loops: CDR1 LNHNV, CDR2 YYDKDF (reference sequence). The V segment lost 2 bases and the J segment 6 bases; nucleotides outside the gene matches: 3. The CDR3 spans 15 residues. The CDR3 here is CATSRPGTGGQPQHF. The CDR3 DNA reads TGTGCCACCAGCAGACCCGGGACAGGGGGTCAGCCCCAGCATTTT.

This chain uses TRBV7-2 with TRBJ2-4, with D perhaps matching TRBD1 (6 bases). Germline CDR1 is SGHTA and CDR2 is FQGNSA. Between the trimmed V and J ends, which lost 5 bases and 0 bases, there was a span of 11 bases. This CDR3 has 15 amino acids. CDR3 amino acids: CASSPGTLAKNIQYF. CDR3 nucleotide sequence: TGTGCCAGCAGCCCGGGGACACTAGCCAAAAACATTCAGTACTTC.

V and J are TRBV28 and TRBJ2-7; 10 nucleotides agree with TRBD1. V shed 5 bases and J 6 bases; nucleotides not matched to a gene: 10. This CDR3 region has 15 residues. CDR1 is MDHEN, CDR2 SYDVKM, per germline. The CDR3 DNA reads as TGTGCCAGCAGTACACAGTGGACAGGGGGGGGCGAGCAGTACTTC. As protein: CASSTQWTGGGEQYF.

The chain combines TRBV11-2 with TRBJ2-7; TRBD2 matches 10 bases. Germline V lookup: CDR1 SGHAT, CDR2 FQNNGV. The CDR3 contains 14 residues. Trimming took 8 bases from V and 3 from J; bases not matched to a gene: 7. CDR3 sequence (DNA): TGTGCCAGCGTCGAACTAGCGGGGAACTACGAGCAGTACTTC. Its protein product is CASVELAGNYEQYF.

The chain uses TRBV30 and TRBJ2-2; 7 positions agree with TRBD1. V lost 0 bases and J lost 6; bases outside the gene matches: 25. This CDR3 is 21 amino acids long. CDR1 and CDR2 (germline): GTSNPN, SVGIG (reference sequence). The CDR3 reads CAWSVPNRGVLGRIRAGELFF. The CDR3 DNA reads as TGTGCCTGGAGTGTACCTAACAGGGGCGTATTAGGGCGCATTAGGGCCGGGGAGCTGTTTTTT.

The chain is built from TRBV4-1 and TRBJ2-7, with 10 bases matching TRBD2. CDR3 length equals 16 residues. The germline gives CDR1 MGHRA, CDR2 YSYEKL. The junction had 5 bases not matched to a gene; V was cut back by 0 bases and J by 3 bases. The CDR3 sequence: CASSQDKLAGDYEQYF. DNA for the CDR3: TGCGCCAGCAGCCAAGATAAGCTAGCGGGGGACTACGAGCAGTACTTC.

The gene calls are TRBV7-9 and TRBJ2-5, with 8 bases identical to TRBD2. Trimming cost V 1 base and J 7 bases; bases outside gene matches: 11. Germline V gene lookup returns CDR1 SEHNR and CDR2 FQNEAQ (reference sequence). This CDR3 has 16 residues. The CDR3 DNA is TGTGCCAGCAGCTTAGTTCAAGCGGGGGCCCGGGGGACCCAGTACTTC. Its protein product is CASSLVQAGARGTQYF.

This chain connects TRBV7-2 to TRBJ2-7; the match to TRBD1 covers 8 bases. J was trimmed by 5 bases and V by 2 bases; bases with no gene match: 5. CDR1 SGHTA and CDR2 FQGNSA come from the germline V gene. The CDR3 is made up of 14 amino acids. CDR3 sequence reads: CASSLQGARNEQYF. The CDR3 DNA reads TGTGCCAGCAGCTTACAGGGGGCGAGGAACGAGCAGTACTTC.

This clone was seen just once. The DNA for the CDR3 is TGTGCCAGCAATCTCAGGGTTGTAGATACGCAGTATTTT. Protein: CASNLRVVDTQYF. This chain connects TRBV6-5 to TRBJ2-3; a weak D match, TRBD1 (5 bases). Germline lookup yields CDR1 MNHEY and CDR2 SVGAGI. The CDR3 sequence is 13 residues long. With 7 bases removed from V and 5 bases from J, the gap between germline ends came to 13 bases.

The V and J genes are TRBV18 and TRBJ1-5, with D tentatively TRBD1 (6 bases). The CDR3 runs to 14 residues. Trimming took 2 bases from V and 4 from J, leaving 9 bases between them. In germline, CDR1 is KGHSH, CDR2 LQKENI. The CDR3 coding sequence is TGTGCCAGCTCACCAAGGGACACTAATCAGCCCCAGCATTTT. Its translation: CASSPRDTNQPQHF.

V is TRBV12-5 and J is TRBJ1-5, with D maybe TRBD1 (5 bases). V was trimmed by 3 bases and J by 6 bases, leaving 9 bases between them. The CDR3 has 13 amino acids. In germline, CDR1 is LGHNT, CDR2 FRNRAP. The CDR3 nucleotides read TGTGCTAGTGGTTTAGGGGTCGTTCAGCCCCAGCATTTT. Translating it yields CASGLGVVQPQHF.

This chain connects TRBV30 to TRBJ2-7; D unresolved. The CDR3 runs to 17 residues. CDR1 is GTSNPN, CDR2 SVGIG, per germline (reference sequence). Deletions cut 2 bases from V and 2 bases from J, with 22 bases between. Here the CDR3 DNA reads TGTGCCTGGAGTTCTTCCTTCCCGCTTCAGGAAGCCTACGAGCAGTACTTC. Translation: CAWSSSFPLQEAYEQYF. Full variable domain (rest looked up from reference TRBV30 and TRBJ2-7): SQTIHQWPATLVQPVGSPLSLECTVEGTSNPNLYWYRQAAGRGLQLLFYSVGIGQISSEVPQNLSASRPQDRQFILSSKKLLLSDSGFYLCAWSSSFPLQEAYEQYFGPGTRLTVT.

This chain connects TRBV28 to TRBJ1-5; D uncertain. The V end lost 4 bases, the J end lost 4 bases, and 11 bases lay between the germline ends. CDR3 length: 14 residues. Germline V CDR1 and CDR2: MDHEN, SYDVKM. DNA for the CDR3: TGTGCCAGCAGTTATGCATTCGGGAATCAGCCCCAGCATTTT. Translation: CASSYAFGNQPQHF. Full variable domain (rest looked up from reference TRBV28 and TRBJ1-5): DVKVTQSSRYLVKRTGEKVFLECVQDMDHENMFWYRQDPGLGLRLIYFSYDVKMKEKGDIPEGYSVSREKKERFSLILESASTNQTSMYLCASSYAFGNQPQHFGDGTRLSIL.

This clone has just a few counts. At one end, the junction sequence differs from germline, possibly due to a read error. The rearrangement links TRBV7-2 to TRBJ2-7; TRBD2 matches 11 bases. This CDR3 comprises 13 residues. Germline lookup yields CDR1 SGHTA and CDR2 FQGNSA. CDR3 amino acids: CASSSTSGSVTDF. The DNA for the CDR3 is TGTGCCAGCAGCTCTACTAGCGGGAGTGTCACGGACTTC.

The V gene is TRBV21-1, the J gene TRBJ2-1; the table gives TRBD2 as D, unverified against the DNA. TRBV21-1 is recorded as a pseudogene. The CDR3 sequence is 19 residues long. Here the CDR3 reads CASSKGSSGRLSSYNEQFF. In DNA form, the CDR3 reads TGTGCCAGCAGCAAAGGGAGTAGCGGGAGGCTCAGCTCCTACAATGAGCAGTTCTTC.

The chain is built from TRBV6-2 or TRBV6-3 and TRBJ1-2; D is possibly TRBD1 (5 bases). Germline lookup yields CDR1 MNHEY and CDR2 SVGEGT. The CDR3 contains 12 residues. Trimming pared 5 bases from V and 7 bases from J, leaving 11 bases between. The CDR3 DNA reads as TGTGCCAGCAGTCAAGACAGTGGTGGCTACACCTTC. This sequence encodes CASSQDSGGYTF.

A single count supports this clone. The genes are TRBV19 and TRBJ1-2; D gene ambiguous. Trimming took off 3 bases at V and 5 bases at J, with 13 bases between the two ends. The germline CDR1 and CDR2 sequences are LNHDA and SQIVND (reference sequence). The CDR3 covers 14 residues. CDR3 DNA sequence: TGTGCCAGTAGTATGGCGGCTCAGAAATATGGCTACACCTTC. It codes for CASSMAAQKYGYTF. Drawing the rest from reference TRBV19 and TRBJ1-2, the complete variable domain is DGGITQSPKYLFRKEGQNVTLSCEQNLNHDAMYWYRQDPGQGLRLIYYSQIVNDFQKGDIAEGYSVSREKKESFPLTVTSAQKNPTAFYLCASSMAAQKYGYTFGSGTRLTVV.